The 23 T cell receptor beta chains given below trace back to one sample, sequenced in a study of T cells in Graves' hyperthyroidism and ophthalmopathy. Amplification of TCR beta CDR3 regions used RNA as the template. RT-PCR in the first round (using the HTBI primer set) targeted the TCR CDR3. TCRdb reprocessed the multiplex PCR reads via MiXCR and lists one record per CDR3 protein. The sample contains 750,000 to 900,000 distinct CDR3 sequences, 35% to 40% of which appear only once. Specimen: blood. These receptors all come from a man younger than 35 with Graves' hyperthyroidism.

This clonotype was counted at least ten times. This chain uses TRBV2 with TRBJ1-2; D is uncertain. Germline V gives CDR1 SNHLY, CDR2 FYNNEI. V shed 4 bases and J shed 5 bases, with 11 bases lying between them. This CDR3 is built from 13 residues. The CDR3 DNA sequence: TGTGCCAGCAGTGGTCGGCAGGAGTATGGCTACACCTTC. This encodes CASSGRQEYGYTF.

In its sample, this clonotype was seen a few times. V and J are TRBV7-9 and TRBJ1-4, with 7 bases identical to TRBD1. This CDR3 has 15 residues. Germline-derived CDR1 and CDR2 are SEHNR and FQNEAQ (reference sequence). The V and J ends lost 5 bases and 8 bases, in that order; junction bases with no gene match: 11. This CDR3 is CASSPWGGTDEKLFF. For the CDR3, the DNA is TGTGCCAGCAGCCCCTGGGGAGGGACAGACGAAAAACTGTTTTTT.

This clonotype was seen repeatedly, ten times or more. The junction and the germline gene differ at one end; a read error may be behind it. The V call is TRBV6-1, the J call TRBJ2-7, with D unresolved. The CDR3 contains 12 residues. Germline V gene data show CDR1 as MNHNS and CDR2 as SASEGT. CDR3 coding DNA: TGTGCCAGCAGTCCCCGCGTGCACCAATCCTTCTTC. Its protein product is CASSPRVHQSFF.

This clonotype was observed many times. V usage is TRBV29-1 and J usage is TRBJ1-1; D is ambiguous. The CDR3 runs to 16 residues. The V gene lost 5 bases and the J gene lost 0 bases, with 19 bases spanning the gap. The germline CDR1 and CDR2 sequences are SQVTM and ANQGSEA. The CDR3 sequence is CSVRSLSGTMNTEAFF. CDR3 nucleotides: TGCAGCGTTAGGTCGTTGTCAGGCACTATGAACACTGAAGCTTTCTTT.

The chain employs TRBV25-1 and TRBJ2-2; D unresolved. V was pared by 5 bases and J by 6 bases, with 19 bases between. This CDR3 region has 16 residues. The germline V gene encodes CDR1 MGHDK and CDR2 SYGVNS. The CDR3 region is CASSPRSIYSAGELFF. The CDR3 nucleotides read TGTGCCAGCAGTCCCCGTTCGATTTATTCAGCCGGGGAGCTGTTTTTT.

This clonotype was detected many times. The DNA of the CDR3 is TGCAGCGTCGCGACAGGGGATTTTACTGAAGCTTTCTTT. Its translation: CSVATGDFTEAFF. This chain links TRBV29-1 with TRBJ1-1, with 8 bases that match TRBD1. This CDR3 is built from 13 residues. CDR1 is SQVTM, CDR2 ANQGSEA, per germline. Trimming at V came to 6 bases and at J to 5 bases, leaving 8 bases not matched to a gene.

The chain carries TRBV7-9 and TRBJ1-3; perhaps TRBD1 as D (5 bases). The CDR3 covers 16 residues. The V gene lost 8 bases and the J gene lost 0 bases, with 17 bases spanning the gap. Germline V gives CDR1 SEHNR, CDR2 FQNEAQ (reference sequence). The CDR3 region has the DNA TGTGCCAGCTCCCGAGACGGGGGGAGCTCTGGAAACACCATATATTTT. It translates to CASSRDGGSSGNTIYF.

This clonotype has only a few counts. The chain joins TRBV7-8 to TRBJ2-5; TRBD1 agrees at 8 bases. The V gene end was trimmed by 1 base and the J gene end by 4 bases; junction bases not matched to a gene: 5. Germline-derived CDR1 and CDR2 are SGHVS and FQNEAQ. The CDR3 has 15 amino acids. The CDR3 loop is CASSLGTGGSETQYF. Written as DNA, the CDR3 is TGTGCCAGCAGCTTAGGAACAGGGGGGTCAGAGACCCAGTACTTC.

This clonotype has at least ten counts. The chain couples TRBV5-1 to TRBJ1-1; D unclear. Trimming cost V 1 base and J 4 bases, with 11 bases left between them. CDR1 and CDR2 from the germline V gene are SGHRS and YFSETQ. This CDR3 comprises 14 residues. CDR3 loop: CASSLLDRGTEAFF. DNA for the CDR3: TGCGCCAGCAGCTTGCTTGACCGGGGCACTGAAGCTTTCTTT.

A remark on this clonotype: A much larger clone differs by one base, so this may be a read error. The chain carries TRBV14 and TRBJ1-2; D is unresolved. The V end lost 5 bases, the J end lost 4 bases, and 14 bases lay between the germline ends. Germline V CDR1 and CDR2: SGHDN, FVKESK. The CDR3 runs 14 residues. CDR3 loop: CASSETPDIYGYTF. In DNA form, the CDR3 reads TGTGCCAGCAGCGAGACACCAGATATCTATGGCTACACCTTC.

CDR3 in DNA: TGCAGTGCTCAGGGGGGATTAAACTATGGCTACACCTTC. It yields the protein CSAQGGLNYGYTF. V usage is TRBV20-1 and J usage is TRBJ1-2; 7 bases line up with TRBD1. Germline V gives CDR1 DFQATT, CDR2 SNEGSKA (reference sequence). The V gene end was trimmed by 5 bases and the J gene end by 2 bases; junction bases not matched to a gene: 5. CDR3 length equals 13 residues.

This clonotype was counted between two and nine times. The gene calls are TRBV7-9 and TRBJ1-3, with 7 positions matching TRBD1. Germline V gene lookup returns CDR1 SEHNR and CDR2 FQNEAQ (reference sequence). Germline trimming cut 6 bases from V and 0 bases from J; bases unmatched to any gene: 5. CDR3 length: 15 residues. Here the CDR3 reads CASSRDRVSGNTIYF. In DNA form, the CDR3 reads TGTGCCAGCAGTCGTGACAGGGTCTCTGGAAACACCATATATTTT.

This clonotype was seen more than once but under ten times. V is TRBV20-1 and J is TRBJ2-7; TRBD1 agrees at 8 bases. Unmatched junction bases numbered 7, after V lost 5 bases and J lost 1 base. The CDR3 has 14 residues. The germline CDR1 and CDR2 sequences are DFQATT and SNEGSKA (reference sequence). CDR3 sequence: CSARRRTGSYEQYF. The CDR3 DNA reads TGCAGTGCTCGCCGACGGACAGGGTCCTACGAGCAGTACTTC.

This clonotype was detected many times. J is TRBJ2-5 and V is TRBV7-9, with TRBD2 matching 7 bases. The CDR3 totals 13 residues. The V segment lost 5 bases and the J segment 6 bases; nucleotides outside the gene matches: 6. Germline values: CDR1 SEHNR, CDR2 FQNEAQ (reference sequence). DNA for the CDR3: TGTGCCAGCAGCACCCAGCGGGACCAGACCCAGTACTTC. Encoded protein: CASSTQRDQTQYF.

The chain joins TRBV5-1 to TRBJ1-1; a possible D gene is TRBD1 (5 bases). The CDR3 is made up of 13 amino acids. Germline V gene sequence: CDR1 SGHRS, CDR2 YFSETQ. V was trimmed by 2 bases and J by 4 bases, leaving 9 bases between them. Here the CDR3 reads CASSFTRGTEAFF. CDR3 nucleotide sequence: TGCGCCAGCAGCTTCACAAGGGGCACTGAAGCTTTCTTT.

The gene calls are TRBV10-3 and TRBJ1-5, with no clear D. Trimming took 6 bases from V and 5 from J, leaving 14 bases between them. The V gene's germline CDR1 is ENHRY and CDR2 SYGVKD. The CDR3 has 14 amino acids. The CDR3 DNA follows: TGTGCCATCAGCCAGTCCCAGGCGGATCAGCCCCAGCATTTT. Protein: CAISQSQADQPQHF.

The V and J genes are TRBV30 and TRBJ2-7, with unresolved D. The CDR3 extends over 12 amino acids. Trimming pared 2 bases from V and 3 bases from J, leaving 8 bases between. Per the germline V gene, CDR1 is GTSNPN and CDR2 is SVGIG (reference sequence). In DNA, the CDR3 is TGTGCCTGGAGTTCTGTGATCTACGAGCAGTACTTC. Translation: CAWSSVIYEQYF.

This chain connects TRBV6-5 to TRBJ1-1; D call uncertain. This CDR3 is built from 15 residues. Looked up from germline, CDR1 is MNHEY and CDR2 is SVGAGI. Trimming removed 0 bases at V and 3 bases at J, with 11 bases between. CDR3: CASSYSIGIYTEAFF. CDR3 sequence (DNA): TGTGCCAGCAGTTACTCGATAGGGATCTACACTGAAGCTTTCTTT.

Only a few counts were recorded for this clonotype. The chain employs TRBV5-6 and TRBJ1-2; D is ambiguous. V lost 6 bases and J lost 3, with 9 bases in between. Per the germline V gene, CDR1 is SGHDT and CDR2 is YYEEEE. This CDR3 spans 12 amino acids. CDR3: CASTERYYGYTF. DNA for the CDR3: TGTGCCAGCACAGAGAGGTACTATGGCTACACCTTC.

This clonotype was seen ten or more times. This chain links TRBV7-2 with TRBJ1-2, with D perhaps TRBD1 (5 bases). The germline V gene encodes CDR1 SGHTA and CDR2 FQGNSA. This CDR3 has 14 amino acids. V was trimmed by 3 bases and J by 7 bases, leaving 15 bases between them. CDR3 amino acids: CASSFLRDGSGYTF. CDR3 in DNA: TGTGCCAGCAGCTTCCTTCGGGACGGGTCTGGCTACACCTTC.

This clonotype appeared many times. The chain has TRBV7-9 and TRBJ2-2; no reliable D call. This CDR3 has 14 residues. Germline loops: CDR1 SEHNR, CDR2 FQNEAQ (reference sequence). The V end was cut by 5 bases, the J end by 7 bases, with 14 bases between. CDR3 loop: CASSADLGVGELFF. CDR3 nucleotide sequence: TGTGCCAGCAGCGCGGATCTGGGCGTCGGGGAGCTGTTTTTT.

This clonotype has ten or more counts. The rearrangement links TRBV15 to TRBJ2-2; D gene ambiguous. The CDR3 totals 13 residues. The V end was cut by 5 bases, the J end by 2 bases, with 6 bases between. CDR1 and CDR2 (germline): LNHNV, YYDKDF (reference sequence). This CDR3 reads CATSARNTGELFF. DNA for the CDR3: TGTGCCACCAGCGCCAGAAACACCGGGGAGCTGTTTTTT.

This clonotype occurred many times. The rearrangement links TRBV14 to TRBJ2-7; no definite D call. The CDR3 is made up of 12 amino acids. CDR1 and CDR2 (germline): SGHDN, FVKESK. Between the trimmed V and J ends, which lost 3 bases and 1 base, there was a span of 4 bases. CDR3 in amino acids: CASSHSSYEQYF. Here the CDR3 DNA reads TGTGCCAGCAGCCATTCTTCCTACGAGCAGTACTTC.